This T cell receptor (beta chain) was identified during a study of tumor and adjacent non-tumor tissue in lung cancer. Study in general: The patients, roughly eleven men and about five women, were roughly 30 to 80 with stage I to III disease.

For this clonotype: The junction does not match germline at one end; this may be a read error.

No cell sorting was done before RNA was extracted from the tissue. The CDR3 covers 13 residues. Per germline, CDR1 SQVTM and CDR2 ANQGSEA. TCRbeta libraries were built with three rounds of nested PCR, modified from ARM-PCR. TCRdb independently ran MiXCR on the multiplex PCR reads; one entry per CDR3 protein. The sample shows about 75,000 distinct CDR3 sequences, around four fifths of them seen only once. The specimen was lung tumor tissue. This TCR derives from a woman in her forties or fifties with non-small cell lung cancer. The chain is built from TRBV29-1 and TRBJ2-3; 7 nucleotides align to TRBD2. CDR3 sequence: CSAREGRTDMQYF. For the CDR3, the DNA is TGCAGCGCGAGGGAGGGACGCACAGATATGCAGTATTTT.